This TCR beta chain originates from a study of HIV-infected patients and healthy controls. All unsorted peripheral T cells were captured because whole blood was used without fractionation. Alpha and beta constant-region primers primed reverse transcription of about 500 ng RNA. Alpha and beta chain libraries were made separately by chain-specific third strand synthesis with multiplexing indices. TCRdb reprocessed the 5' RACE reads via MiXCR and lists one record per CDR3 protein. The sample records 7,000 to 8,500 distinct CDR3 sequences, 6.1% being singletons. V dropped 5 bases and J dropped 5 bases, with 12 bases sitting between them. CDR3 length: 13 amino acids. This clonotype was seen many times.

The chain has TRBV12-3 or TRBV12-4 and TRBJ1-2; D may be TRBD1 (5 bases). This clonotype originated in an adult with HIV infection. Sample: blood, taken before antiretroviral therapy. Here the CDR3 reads CASSLGTDYGYTF. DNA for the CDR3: TGTGCCAGCAGTCTTGGGACGGATTATGGCTACACCTTC.